This entry concerns a single T cell receptor beta chain. No antigen is known for it. This entry belongs to a study of blood T cells in healthy people across ages. On the study more broadly: For every two T cells, template switching captured about one barcoded beta molecule.

Regarding the study as a whole: Per million T cells, TCR beta diversity dropped about linearly as age rose.

Together with a sample-barcoded 5' primer, a J-beta primer mix was included in a second PCR lasting about 7 to 12 cycles. TCRdb ran MiXCR on the 5' RACE reads and lists one entry per CDR3 protein. This table has 800,000 or so distinct CDR3 sequences, 20% to 25% appearing once. Germline V gives CDR1 DFQATT, CDR2 SNEGSKA (reference sequence). V was trimmed by 4 bases and J by 1 base, leaving 14 bases between them. The CDR3 is 14 amino acids. Another study also made use of these data, one on T cells of mothers and their children. That investigation notes: In this cohort, donors were a few healthy Caucasian mothers plus their six children.

Sequencing was done on a sample of blood. This sequence originates from a boy younger than 18 in good health. The chain carries TRBV20-1 and TRBJ2-7; the D is unclear. This CDR3 is CSATVRGGSYEQYF. In nucleotides, the CDR3 is TGCAGTGCTACGGTGCGAGGCGGTTCCTACGAGCAGTACTTC.